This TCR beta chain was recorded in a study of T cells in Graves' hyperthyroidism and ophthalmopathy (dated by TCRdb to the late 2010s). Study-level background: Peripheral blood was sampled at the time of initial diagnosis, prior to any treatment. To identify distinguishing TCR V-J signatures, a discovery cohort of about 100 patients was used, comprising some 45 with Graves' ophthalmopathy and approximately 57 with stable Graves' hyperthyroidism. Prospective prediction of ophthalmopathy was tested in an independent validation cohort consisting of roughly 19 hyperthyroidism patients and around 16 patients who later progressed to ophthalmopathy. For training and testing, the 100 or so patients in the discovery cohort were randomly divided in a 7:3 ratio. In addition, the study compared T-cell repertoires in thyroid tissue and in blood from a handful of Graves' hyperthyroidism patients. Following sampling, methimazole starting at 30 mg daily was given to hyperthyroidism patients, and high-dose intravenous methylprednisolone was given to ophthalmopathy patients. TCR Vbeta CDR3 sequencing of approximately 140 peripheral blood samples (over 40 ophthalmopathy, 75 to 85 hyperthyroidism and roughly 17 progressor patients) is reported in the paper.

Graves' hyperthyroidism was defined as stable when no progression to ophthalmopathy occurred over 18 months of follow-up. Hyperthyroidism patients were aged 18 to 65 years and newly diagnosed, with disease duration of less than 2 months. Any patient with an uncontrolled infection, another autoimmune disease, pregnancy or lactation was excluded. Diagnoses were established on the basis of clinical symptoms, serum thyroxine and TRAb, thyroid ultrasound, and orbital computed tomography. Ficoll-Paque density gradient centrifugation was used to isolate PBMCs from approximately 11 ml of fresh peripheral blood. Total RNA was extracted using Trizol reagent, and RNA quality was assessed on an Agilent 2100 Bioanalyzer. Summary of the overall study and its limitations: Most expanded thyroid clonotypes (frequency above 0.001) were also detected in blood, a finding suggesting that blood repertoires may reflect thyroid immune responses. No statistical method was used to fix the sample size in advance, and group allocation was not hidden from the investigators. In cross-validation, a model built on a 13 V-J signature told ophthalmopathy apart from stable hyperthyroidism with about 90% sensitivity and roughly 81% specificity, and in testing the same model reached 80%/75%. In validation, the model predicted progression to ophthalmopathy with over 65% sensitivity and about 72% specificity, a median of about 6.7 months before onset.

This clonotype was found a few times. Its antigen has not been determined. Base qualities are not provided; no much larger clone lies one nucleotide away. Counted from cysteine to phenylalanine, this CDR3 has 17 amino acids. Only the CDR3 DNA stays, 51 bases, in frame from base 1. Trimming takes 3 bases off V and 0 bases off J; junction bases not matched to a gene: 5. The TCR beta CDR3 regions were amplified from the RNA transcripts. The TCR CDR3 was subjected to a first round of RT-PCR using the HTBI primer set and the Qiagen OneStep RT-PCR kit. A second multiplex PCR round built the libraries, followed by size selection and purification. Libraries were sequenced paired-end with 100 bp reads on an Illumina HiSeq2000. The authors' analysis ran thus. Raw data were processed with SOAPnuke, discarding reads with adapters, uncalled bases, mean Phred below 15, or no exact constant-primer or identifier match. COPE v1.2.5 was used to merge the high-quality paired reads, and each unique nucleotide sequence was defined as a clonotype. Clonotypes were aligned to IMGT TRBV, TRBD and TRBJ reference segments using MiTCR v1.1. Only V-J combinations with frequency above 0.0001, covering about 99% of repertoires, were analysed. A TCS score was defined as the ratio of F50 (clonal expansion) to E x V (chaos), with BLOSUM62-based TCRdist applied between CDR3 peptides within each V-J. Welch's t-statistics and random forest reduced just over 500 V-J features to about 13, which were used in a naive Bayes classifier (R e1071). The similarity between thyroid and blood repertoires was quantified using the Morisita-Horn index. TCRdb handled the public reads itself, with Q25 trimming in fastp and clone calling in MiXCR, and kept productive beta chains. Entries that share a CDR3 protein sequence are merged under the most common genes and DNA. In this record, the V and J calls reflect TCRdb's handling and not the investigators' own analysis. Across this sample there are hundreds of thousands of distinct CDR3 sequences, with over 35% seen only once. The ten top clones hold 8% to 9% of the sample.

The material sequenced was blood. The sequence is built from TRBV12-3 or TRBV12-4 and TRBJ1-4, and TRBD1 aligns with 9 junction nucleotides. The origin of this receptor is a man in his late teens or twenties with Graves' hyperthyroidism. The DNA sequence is TGTGCCAGCAGTTTTGGACAGGGGACGTCAACTAATGAAAAACTGTTTTTT. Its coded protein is CASSFGQGTSTNEKLFF.